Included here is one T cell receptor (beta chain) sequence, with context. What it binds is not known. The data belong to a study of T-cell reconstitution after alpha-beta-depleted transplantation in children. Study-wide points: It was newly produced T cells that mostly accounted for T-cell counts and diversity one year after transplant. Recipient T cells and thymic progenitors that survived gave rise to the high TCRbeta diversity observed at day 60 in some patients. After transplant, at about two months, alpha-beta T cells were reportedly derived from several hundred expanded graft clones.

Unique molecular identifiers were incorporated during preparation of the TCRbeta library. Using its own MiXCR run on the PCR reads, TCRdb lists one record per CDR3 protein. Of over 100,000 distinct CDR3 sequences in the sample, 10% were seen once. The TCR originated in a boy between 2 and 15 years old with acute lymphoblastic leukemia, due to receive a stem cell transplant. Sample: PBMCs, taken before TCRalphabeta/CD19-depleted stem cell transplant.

Written as DNA, the CDR3 is TGTGCCAGCAGTTCTCGACTAGCGGGAGGTGTGACCCAGTACTTC. It encodes CASSSRLAGGVTQYF. The chain uses TRBV7-8 and TRBJ2-5, with 13 bases lining up with TRBD2. The germline gives CDR1 SGHVS, CDR2 FQNEAQ. The CDR3 totals 15 residues. V dropped 6 bases and J dropped 7; count of bases not matched to a gene: 8.